These T cell receptor beta chains were read from a single sample in a study of blood T cell repertoires in COVID-19. Profiled with immunoSEQ multiplex PCR; TCRdb holds only in-frame clones, not every one. The sample contains approximately 100,000 clones, 70% to 90% of which appear only once. The sample comprised peripheral blood. The receptor set was obtained from a human donor with COVID-19, enrolled during active disease. The donor label of this sample is uncertain. Each CDR3 is given with its conserved first and last residue. The D gene is left open where the match is weak. Size tells how often a clone was seen (once, few, many) or the class of an expanded clone, and some rows leave it out.

>TRBV18|NA|13|TRBJ1-2|NA
CASSPGGDYGYTF
TGTGCCAGCTCACCAGGGGGGGACTATGGCTACACCTTC
>TRBV10-3|NA|12|TRBJ1-5|NA
CAISSTGQPQHF
TGTGCCATCAGTTCTACAGGACAGCCCCAGCATTTT
>TRBV28|NA|19|TRBJ2-5|NA
CASSFSPGLGAVIEETQYF
TGTGCCAGCAGTTTCTCCCCGGGCCTAGGGGCCGTTATAGAAGAGACCCAGTACTTC
>TRBV25-1|NA|14|TRBJ2-5|NA
CASNTLGAQETQYF
TGTGCCAGCAATACTTTAGGGGCCCAAGAGACCCAGTACTTC
>TRBV5-1|NA|15|TRBJ1-5|NA
CASSAPPGGGQPQHF
TGCGCCAGCAGCGCGCCCCCCGGGGGGGGCCAGCCCCAGCATTTT
>TRBV2|once|14|TRBJ1-2|TRBD1
CASSSTGVMIGYTF
TGTGCCAGCAGTTCGACAGGGGTAATGATAGGCTACACCTTC
>TRBV5-1|NA|20|TRBJ1-5|TRBD1
CASSLAGDRALICDNQPQHF
TGCGCCAGCAGCTTGGCCGGGGACAGGGCCCTTATTTGTGACAATCAGCCCCAGCATTTT
>TRBV3-1/TRBV3-2|once|14|TRBJ2-7|NA
CASSQQGSFGEQYF
TGTGCCAGCAGCCAACAAGGTAGTTTCGGGGAGCAGTACTTC
>TRBV6-1|NA|14|TRBJ1-3|NA
CASSESGDGNTIYF
TGTGCCAGCAGTGAATCAGGGGACGGAAACACCATATATTTT
>TRBV24-1|NA|15|TRBJ1-2|TRBD1
CATSDSTGEGNGYTF
TGTGCCACCAGTGATTCGACAGGGGAAGGGAATGGCTACACCTTC
>TRBV6-6|NA|15|TRBJ1-4|NA
CASSYSTGLNEKLFF
TGTGCCAGCAGCTATTCGACAGGTCTTAATGAAAAACTGTTTTTT
>TRBV11-3|NA|14|TRBJ1-2|NA
CASSPPLAPLGYTF
TGTGCCAGCAGCCCCCCCCTAGCCCCCCTTGGCTACACCTTC
>TRBV5-4|NA|11|TRBJ2-1|NA
CASRKGLEQFF
TGTGCCAGCAGGAAGGGACTTGAGCAGTTCTTC
>TRBV7-3|NA|14|TRBJ1-3|TRBD1
CASSPTGAGNTIYF
TGTGCCAGCAGCCCGACAGGGGCTGGAAACACCATATATTTT
>TRBV2|once|15|TRBJ2-5|TRBD2
CASRRLAGGLETQYF
TGTGCCAGCAGACGACTAGCGGGGGGGTTAGAGACCCAGTACTTC
>TRBV2|NA|14|TRBJ1-6|TRBD1
CASRPGQANSPLHF
TGTGCCAGCAGGCCGGGACAGGCCAATTCACCCCTCCACTTT
>TRBV5-1|NA|14|TRBJ1-6|TRBD1
CASSPGQGEAPLHF
TGCGCCAGCAGCCCCGGACAGGGGGAGGCACCCCTCCACTTT
>TRBV18|once|14|TRBJ1-5|TRBD1
CASSPGGGGQPQHF
TGTGCCAGCTCACCAGGAGGGGGCGGTCAGCCCCAGCATTTT
>TRBV11-2|NA|12|TRBJ2-7|TRBD1
CASSSTGIAQYF
TGTGCCAGCAGCTCGACAGGGATCGCGCAGTACTTC
>TRBV2|NA|15|TRBJ1-5|TRBD1
CASSYDRGSNQPQHF
TGTGCCAGCAGTTACGACAGGGGAAGCAATCAGCCCCAGCATTTT
>TRBV24-1|NA|14|TRBJ1-2|TRBD1
CATSDPGQDYGYTF
TGTGCCACCAGTGATCCCGGACAGGACTATGGCTACACCTTC
>TRBV7-9|NA|15|TRBJ2-7|NA
CASSSQTVSSYEQYF
TGTGCCAGCAGCTCCCAGACAGTAAGCTCCTACGAGCAGTACTTC
>TRBV12-3/TRBV12-4|NA|11|TRBJ1-2|NA
CASSLGYGYTF
TGTGCCAGCAGCCTAGGATATGGCTACACCTTC
>TRBV28|NA|12|TRBJ1-5|NA
CASSALGVPQHF
TGTGCCAGCAGTGCCCTCGGAGTACCCCAGCATTTT
>TRBV9|NA|15|TRBJ2-1|TRBD2
CASTLSGGTYNEQFF
TGTGCCAGCACCCTTAGCGGGGGGACCTACAATGAGCAGTTCTTC
>TRBV24-1|NA|13|TRBJ1-2|TRBD1
CATTKTGKNGYTF
TGTGCCACCACGAAGACAGGGAAGAATGGCTACACCTTC
>TRBV13|NA|15|TRBJ2-6|NA
CASSLQGSGANVLTF
TGTGCCAGCAGCTTACAGGGCTCTGGGGCCAACGTCCTGACTTTC
>TRBV13|once|15|TRBJ1-1|NA
CASSLGRGTGVEAFF
TGTGCCAGCAGCTTAGGGCGGGGGACGGGGGTTGAAGCTTTCTTT
>TRBV29-1|NA|12|TRBJ1-4|NA
CSVEDTAEKLFF
TGCAGCGTTGAAGATACAGCTGAAAAACTGTTTTTT
>TRBV19|NA|16|TRBJ2-3|NA
CASGYRSGRSTDTQYF
TGTGCCAGTGGATATCGGAGCGGGCGTAGCACAGATACGCAGTATTTT
>TRBV5-1|NA|14|TRBJ1-4|TRBD1
CASSLDRGTEKLFF
TGCGCCAGCAGCTTGGACAGGGGAACTGAAAAACTGTTTTTT
>TRBV3-1/TRBV3-2|NA|14|TRBJ1-2|NA
CASSQSGGNYGYTF
TGTGCCAGCAGCCAATCCGGCGGGAACTATGGCTACACCTTC
>TRBV3-1/TRBV3-2|NA|13|TRBJ1-1|TRBD1
CASRGQENTEAFF
TGTGCCAGCCGCGGACAGGAGAACACTGAAGCTTTCTTT
>TRBV2|NA|14|TRBJ1-5|NA
CASSEGTGLQPQHF
TGTGCCAGCAGTGAGGGAACAGGGCTTCAGCCCCAGCATTTT
>TRBV5-1|NA|16|TRBJ2-1|TRBD1
CASSLEGASSYNEQFF
TGCGCCAGCAGCTTGGAGGGGGCAAGCTCCTACAATGAGCAGTTCTTC
>TRBV29-1|once|12|TRBJ1-1|NA
CSVRGINTEAFF
TGCAGCGTTCGGGGGATTAACACTGAAGCTTTCTTT
>TRBV5-1|NA|18|TRBJ2-3|NA
CASSLIAASYPRTDTQYF
TGCGCCAGCAGCTTAATAGCGGCCTCATACCCCCGCACAGATACGCAGTATTTT
>TRBV5-4|NA|15|TRBJ2-7|TRBD2
CASSSGLADSYEQYF
TGTGCCAGCAGCTCGGGACTAGCGGACTCCTACGAGCAGTACTTC
>TRBV10-2|NA|14|TRBJ1-1|NA
CASRRSRQAPEAFF
TGCGCCAGCAGGAGAAGTAGGCAGGCCCCTGAAGCTTTCTTT
>TRBV6-5|NA|15|TRBJ2-2|TRBD2
CASSYDGGDPGELFF
TGTGCCAGCAGTTACGACGGGGGGGACCCCGGGGAGCTGTTTTTT
>TRBV7-9|once|16|TRBJ1-2|NA
CASSPASVQGRHGYTF
TGTGCCAGCAGCCCGGCCTCGGTACAGGGCAGACATGGCTACACCTTC
>TRBV7-9|once|12|TRBJ2-5|NA
CASSLVSETQYF
TGTGCCAGCAGCTTAGTAAGCGAGACCCAGTACTTC
>TRBV7-9|NA|16|TRBJ2-7|NA
CASSPAPGLAVYEQYF
TGTGCCAGCAGCCCAGCGCCGGGACTTGCGGTTTACGAGCAGTACTTC
>TRBV4-1|NA|18|TRBJ2-5|TRBD2
CASSQNWVSGGASETQYF
TGCGCCAGCAGCCAAAATTGGGTTAGCGGGGGGGCCTCGGAGACCCAGTACTTC
>TRBV6-5|NA|15|TRBJ1-2|TRBD1
CASSAGQGVFYGYTF
TGTGCCAGCAGCGCCGGTCAGGGGGTATTCTATGGCTACACCTTC
>TRBV10-3|few|16|TRBJ2-7|TRBD2
CAISEPTSGRPYEQYF
TGTGCCATCAGTGAGCCGACTAGCGGGCGCCCCTACGAGCAGTACTTC
>TRBV18|once|14|TRBJ1-1|NA
CASSPPYGNTEAFF
TGTGCCAGCTCACCCCCCTACGGGAACACTGAAGCTTTCTTT
>TRBV10-3|NA|14|TRBJ1-1|TRBD1
CAISAGQGSTEAFF
TGTGCCATCAGTGCCGGACAGGGGAGCACTGAAGCTTTCTTT